Following are 25 T cell receptor beta chains from one sample sequenced in a study of T-cell reconstitution after alpha-beta-depleted transplantation in children. Unique molecular identifiers tagged the TCRbeta library. TCRdb ran MiXCR on the PCR reads and lists one entry per CDR3 protein. The repertoire includes some 590,000 distinct CDR3 sequences, about 10% of them detected once, and about 4.3% sits in the top ten. The specimen comprised PBMCs from the stem cell graft donor, sampled from the stem cell graft. These receptors were obtained from a human donor who donated a stem cell graft to a child with acute myeloid leukemia.

DNA for the CDR3: TGTGCCAGCAGCCAAGTGGTAAGGGATGAGCAGTTCTTC. The encoded protein is CASSQVVRDEQFF. The rearrangement joins TRBV3-1 to TRBJ2-1; D remains ambiguous. CDR3 length: 13 amino acids. Germline loops: CDR1 LGHDT, CDR2 YNNKEL (reference sequence). Trimming left V 1 base short and J 8 bases short, with 9 bases between.

This clonotype was picked up many times. The V gene is TRBV20-1, the J gene TRBJ2-7, with TRBD1 matching over 7 bases. The CDR3 spans 12 residues. V lost 5 bases and J lost 6; bases outside the gene matches: 7. Germline assignment: CDR1 DFQATT and CDR2 SNEGSKA (reference sequence). The DNA for the CDR3 is TGCAGTGCTGGAAGACAGGGAAGCGAGCAGTACTTC. As protein: CSAGRQGSEQYF.

This clonotype was picked up a small number of times. The chain employs TRBV28 and TRBJ2-7; 8 positions agree with TRBD1. Germline CDR1 and CDR2: MDHEN and SYDVKM. This CDR3 is built from 14 residues. The V gene end was trimmed by 5 bases and the J gene end by 6 bases; junction bases not matched to a gene: 9. CDR3 in amino acids: CASSRTGLPTEQYF. CDR3 nucleotides: TGTGCCAGCAGTAGGACAGGGCTGCCAACCGAGCAGTACTTC.

This clonotype was seen a few times. The gene calls are TRBV7-2 and TRBJ2-7; 13 nucleotides align to TRBD2. Germline CDR1 SGHTA, CDR2 FQGNSA. The junction had 4 bases not matched to a gene; V was cut back by 1 base and J by 7 bases. The CDR3 has 15 residues. CDR3 DNA sequence: TGTGCCAGCAGCTTAGATACTAGCGGGAGGGGAGAGCAGTACTTC. This codes for CASSLDTSGRGEQYF.

This chain uses TRBV6-1 with TRBJ2-7; D might be TRBD2 (5 bases). Germline V gives CDR1 MNHNS, CDR2 SASEGT. The CDR3 extends over 12 amino acids. V shed 3 bases and J shed 2 bases, with 5 bases lying between them. The CDR3 here is CASSDGTYEQYF. CDR3 DNA sequence: TGTGCCAGCAGTGACGGGACCTACGAGCAGTACTTC.

In its sample, this clonotype was seen many times. The V gene is TRBV6-5, the J gene TRBJ2-7; unclear D gene. CDR3 size: 14 residues. Germline V CDR1 and CDR2: MNHEY, SVGAGI. V was shortened by 3 bases and J by 2 bases, with 11 bases between the two germline ends. For the CDR3, the DNA is TGTGCCAGCAGTTATGGGGAATTGGCCTACGAGCAGTACTTC. Amino acids: CASSYGELAYEQYF.

This clonotype has just a few counts. The chain uses TRBV15 and TRBJ2-1; D tentatively fits TRBD1 or TRBD2 (6 bases each). V dropped 6 bases and J dropped 1 base, with 13 bases sitting between them. The germline V gene encodes CDR1 LNHNV and CDR2 YYDKDF (reference sequence). The CDR3 sequence is 15 residues long. In DNA form, the CDR3 reads TGTGCCACCAGGGCGACGGGGGCTTCCTACAATGAGCAGTTCTTC. Its translation is CATRATGASYNEQFF.

The gene calls are TRBV20-1 and TRBJ1-5, with D uncertain. Germline values: CDR1 DFQATT, CDR2 SNEGSKA (reference sequence). V shed 6 bases and J shed 6 bases, with 15 bases lying between them. This CDR3 is built from 13 residues. The CDR3 loop is CSAHPAGSQPQHF. For the CDR3, the DNA is TGCAGTGCCCATCCGGCGGGGAGTCAGCCCCAGCATTTT.

This clonotype was seen ten or more times. The CDR3 loop reads CASSYGVYNEQFF. The CDR3 nucleotides read TGTGCCAGCAGTTACGGTGTCTACAATGAGCAGTTCTTC. The V call is TRBV6-5, the J call TRBJ2-1; D unclear. V gave up 2 bases and J gave up 3 bases, with 5 bases separating them. Germline CDR1 and CDR2: MNHEY and SVGAGI. The CDR3 totals 13 residues.

This chain uses TRBV18 with TRBJ1-2; perhaps TRBD1 as D (6 bases). CDR3 length: 15 amino acids. Trimming took off 5 bases at V and 1 base at J, with 14 bases between the two ends. Germline V gene data show CDR1 as KGHSH and CDR2 as LQKENI. The DNA for the CDR3 is TGTGCCAGCTCAGATGACAGGACCTATAACTATGGCTACACCTTC. Translating gives CASSDDRTYNYGYTF.

V gene TRBV4-2 combines with J gene TRBJ1-5, with 10 bases matching TRBD1. CDR3 length: 16 residues. Germline trimming cut 0 bases from V and 6 bases from J; bases unmatched to any gene: 5. CDR1 and CDR2 (germline): LGHNA, YNFKEQ. The CDR3: CASSQEDRGKGQPQHF. In DNA form, the CDR3 reads TGTGCCAGCAGCCAAGAGGACAGGGGGAAAGGTCAGCCCCAGCATTTT.

This clonotype was counted at least ten times. The chain has TRBV20-1 and TRBJ2-3; 7 bases match TRBD2. Per the germline V gene, CDR1 is DFQATT and CDR2 is SNEGSKA (reference sequence). The CDR3 is 14 amino acids. V shed 3 bases, J shed 0 bases, and the junction held 3 bases outside the gene matches. The CDR3 is CSARVSGSTDTQYF. CDR3 DNA sequence: TGCAGTGCTAGGGTTAGCGGGAGCACAGATACGCAGTATTTT.

This clonotype appeared a few times. The chain employs TRBV20-1 and TRBJ1-2, with 9 bases matching TRBD1. The V gene's germline CDR1 is DFQATT and CDR2 SNEGSKA (reference sequence). The CDR3 runs 14 residues. J gave up 5 bases and V 4 bases, and 8 bases lay outside the gene matches. The CDR3 DNA follows: TGCAGTGCTACCCGGTCGGACAGGGGATATGGCTACACCTTC. This codes for CSATRSDRGYGYTF.

V usage is TRBV6-2 or TRBV6-3 and J usage is TRBJ2-7; D is unresolved. Germline-derived CDR1 and CDR2 are MNHEY and SVGEGT. The V end was cut by 7 bases, the J end by 5 bases, with 24 bases between. The CDR3 is made up of 16 amino acids. CDR3 DNA sequence: TGTGCCAGCACCCAACCGGGCGGAGTATCCCACCACGAGCAGTACTTC. This encodes CASTQPGGVSHHEQYF.

The genes are TRBV6-2 or TRBV6-3 and TRBJ2-1; the D gene is possibly TRBD2 (6 bases). V was trimmed by 4 bases and J by 9 bases, leaving 13 bases between them. Germline V gives CDR1 MNHEY, CDR2 SVGEGT. The CDR3 has 13 residues. The CDR3 sequence: CASSSTTRSEQFF. The CDR3 nucleotides are TGTGCCAGCAGTTCGACGACTAGAAGTGAGCAGTTCTTC.

The rearrangement links TRBV28 to TRBJ2-7, with no clear D. V was clipped by 3 bases and J by 2 bases, with 8 bases between them. This CDR3 has 13 residues. The V gene's germline CDR1 is MDHEN and CDR2 SYDVKM. The CDR3 reads CASSLSTPYEQYF. CDR3 in DNA: TGTGCCAGCAGTTTGTCCACACCCTACGAGCAGTACTTC.

The V and J genes are TRBV2 and TRBJ1-1, with a weak D call TRBD1 (6 bases). Germline V gene sequence: CDR1 SNHLY, CDR2 FYNNEI. V shed 1 base and J shed 1 base, with 10 bases lying between them. This CDR3 comprises 15 residues. CDR3: CASSEDWGANTEAFF. CDR3 nucleotide sequence: TGTGCCAGCAGTGAAGATTGGGGGGCGAACACTGAAGCTTTCTTT.

This clonotype was counted a few times. The V gene is TRBV5-1, the J gene TRBJ2-3; D may correspond to TRBD1 or TRBD2 (5 bases each). Deletions cut 4 bases from V and 2 bases from J, with 14 bases between. This CDR3 has 15 amino acids. In germline, CDR1 is SGHRS, CDR2 YFSETQ. The DNA for the CDR3 is TGCGCCAGCAGCGAGGGGACCCGTGACACAGATACGCAGTATTTT. Amino acid sequence: CASSEGTRDTDTQYF.

This clonotype has a count of ten or more. The chain has TRBV7-2 and TRBJ2-7; D tentatively fits TRBD1 or TRBD2 (6 bases each). The CDR3 runs 14 residues. Per the germline V gene, CDR1 is SGHTA and CDR2 is FQGNSA. The ends were cut back, 2 bases at V and 4 bases at J, with 12 bases in the middle. The CDR3 is CASSLNRDFYEQYF. Here the CDR3 DNA reads TGTGCCAGCAGCTTAAACAGGGACTTTTACGAGCAGTACTTC.

This clonotype occurred a few times. The chain recombines TRBV6-1 with TRBJ2-5; perhaps TRBD2 as D (6 bases). The CDR3 sequence is 15 residues long. Deletions cut 6 bases from V and 3 bases from J, with 17 bases between. Germline V gene sequence: CDR1 MNHNS, CDR2 SASEGT. Here the CDR3 reads CASRPKTGRKETQYF. CDR3 DNA sequence: TGTGCCAGCAGGCCAAAGACGGGGAGGAAAGAGACCCAGTACTTC.

The gene calls are TRBV7-2 and TRBJ2-7, with 10 bases lining up with TRBD2. The CDR3 contains 16 residues. V lost 6 bases to trimming and J lost 0 bases; unmatched junction nucleotides: 8. Per the germline V gene, CDR1 is SGHTA and CDR2 is FQGNSA. Here the CDR3 reads CASSSPSGRGSYEQYF. In nucleotides, the CDR3 is TGTGCCAGCAGTTCTCCCAGCGGGAGGGGCTCCTACGAGCAGTACTTC.

The chain employs TRBV20-1 and TRBJ2-7, with D unresolved. Trimming removed 0 bases at V and 2 bases at J, with 11 bases between. Germline lookup yields CDR1 DFQATT and CDR2 SNEGSKA (reference sequence). This CDR3 region has 14 residues. The CDR3 DNA reads TGCAGTGCTAGAGATCGAGACAAGGCCTACGAGCAGTACTTC. It encodes CSARDRDKAYEQYF.

This clonotype has a handful of counts. This chain links TRBV20-1 with TRBJ2-3, with 7 bases lining up with TRBD2. The CDR3 extends over 13 amino acids. V gave up 4 bases and J gave up 5 bases; unmatched junction bases: 6. CDR1 DFQATT and CDR2 SNEGSKA come from the germline V gene (reference sequence). In nucleotides, the CDR3 is TGCAGTGCTATGACGGGAGGTGGAGATACGCAGTATTTT. Protein sequence: CSAMTGGGDTQYF.

At least ten counts were recorded for this clonotype. The chain links TRBV6-5 to TRBJ2-7; D is perhaps TRBD2 (6 bases). With 0 bases removed from V and 2 bases from J, the gap between germline ends came to 17 bases. The CDR3 has 17 residues. CDR1 MNHEY and CDR2 SVGAGI come from the germline V gene. DNA for the CDR3: TGTGCCAGCAGTTACTCGAATGTAGGGACTCGAACCTACGAGCAGTACTTC. Its protein is CASSYSNVGTRTYEQYF.

The J gene is TRBJ1-4, the V gene TRBV5-4, with 8 nucleotides matching TRBD1. The CDR3 runs 15 residues. The junction had 9 bases not matched to a gene; V was cut back by 4 bases and J by 7 bases. Germline V gene sequence: CDR1 SGHNT, CDR2 YYREEE (reference sequence). CDR3 nucleotide sequence: TGTGCCAGCAGCCCCAGACAGGGGCCCAGTGAAAAACTGTTTTTT. It codes for CASSPRQGPSEKLFF. Together with reference TRBV5-4 and TRBJ1-4, the CDR3 gives the full variable domain: ETGVTQSPTHLIKTRGQQVTLRCSSQSGHNTVSWYQQALGQGPQFIFQYYREEENGRGNFPPRFSGLQFPNYSSELNVNALELDDSALYLCASSPRQGPSEKLFFGSGTQLSVL.